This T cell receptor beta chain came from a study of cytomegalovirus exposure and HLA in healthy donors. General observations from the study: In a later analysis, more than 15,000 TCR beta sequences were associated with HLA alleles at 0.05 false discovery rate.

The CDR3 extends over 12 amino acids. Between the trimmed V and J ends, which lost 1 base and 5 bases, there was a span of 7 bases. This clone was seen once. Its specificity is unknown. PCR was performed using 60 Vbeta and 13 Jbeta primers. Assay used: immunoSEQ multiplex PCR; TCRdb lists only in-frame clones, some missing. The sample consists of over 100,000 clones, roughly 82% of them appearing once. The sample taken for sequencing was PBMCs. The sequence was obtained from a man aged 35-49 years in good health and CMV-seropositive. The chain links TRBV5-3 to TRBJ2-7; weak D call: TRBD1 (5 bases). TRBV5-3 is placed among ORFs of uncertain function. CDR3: CARSLFRDEQYF. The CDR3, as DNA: TGTGCCAGAAGCTTGTTCAGGGACGAGCAGTACTTC.